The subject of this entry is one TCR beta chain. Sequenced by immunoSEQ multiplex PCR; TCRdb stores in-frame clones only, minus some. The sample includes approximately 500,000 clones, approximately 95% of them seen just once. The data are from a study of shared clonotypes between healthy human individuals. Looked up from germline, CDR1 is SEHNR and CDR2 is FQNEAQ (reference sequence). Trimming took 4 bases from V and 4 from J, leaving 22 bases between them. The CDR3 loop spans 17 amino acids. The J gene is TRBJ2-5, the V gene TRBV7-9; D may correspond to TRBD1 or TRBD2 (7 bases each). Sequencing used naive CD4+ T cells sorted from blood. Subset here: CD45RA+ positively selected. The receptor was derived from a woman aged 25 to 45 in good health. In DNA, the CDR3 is TGTGCCAGCAGCTCCAGGGGGGGAGGCGGCAACGTAGAGACCCAGTACTTC. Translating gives CASSSRGGGGNVETQYF.